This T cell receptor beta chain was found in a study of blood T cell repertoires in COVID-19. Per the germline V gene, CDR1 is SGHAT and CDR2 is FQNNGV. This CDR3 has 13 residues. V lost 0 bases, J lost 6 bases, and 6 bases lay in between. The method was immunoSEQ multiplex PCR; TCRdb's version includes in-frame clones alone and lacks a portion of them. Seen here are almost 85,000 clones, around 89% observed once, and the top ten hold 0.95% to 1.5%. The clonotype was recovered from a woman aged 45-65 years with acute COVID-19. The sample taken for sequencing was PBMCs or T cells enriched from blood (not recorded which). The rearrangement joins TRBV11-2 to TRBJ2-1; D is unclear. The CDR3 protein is CASSLDQVNEQFF. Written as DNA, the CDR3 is TGTGCCAGCAGCTTAGATCAGGTCAATGAGCAGTTCTTC.